The clone carrying this T cell receptor beta chain was recorded a few times. Its specificity is unknown. MiXCR, applied by TCRdb to the 5' RACE reads, yields one record per CDR3 protein. The sample holds around 260,000 distinct CDR3 sequences; around 4.9% are singletons and the top ten take less than 3.5%. These data come from a study of T cells after yellow fever vaccination. Study observations and caveats: Across the CD4 and CD8 compartments, a small share of clonotypes was present in both. The secondary response peaked faster, at day 5 versus 15, but was weaker. Reappearing after the booster were most of the clones from primary vaccination (roughly 96% CD4, 70% to 90% CD8).

This CDR3 contains 18 residues. Trimming left V 2 bases short and J 0 bases short, with 19 bases between. Germline V CDR1 and CDR2: GTSNPN, SVGIG (reference sequence). V usage is TRBV30 and J usage is TRBJ1-4; weak D call: TRBD1 (5 bases). Here the sequenced sample was CD4+ T cells sorted from PBMCs, taken on the day of the yellow fever booster vaccination. The sequence derives from a man aged 18-30 years who received the YFV17D yellow fever vaccine. The CDR3, as DNA: TGTGCCTGGAGTCCGGGACGGAGTCCCGAAACAACTAATGAAAAACTGTTTTTT. Amino acids: CAWSPGRSPETTNEKLFF.